Here is one T cell receptor beta chain with its context. The J segment lost 4 bases and the V segment lost 5 bases, leaving 6 bases of the junction unmatched. Germline CDR1 is SGHAT and CDR2 is FQDESV (reference sequence). The CDR3 extends over 14 amino acids. This sample is part of a study of blood T cell repertoires in COVID-19. Study background: The study drew acute and convalescent COVID-19 samples from the United States, Italy and Spain. Sample material is recorded as cDNA or gDNA derived from T cells, B-cell-depleted T cells, or PBMCs.

Authors' analysis steps: Nucleated cell counts were estimated from reference gene primer amplification. Assay: immunoSEQ multiplex PCR; the TCRdb copy retains only in-frame clones and omits some. V, J and clone size were drawn from that table, and D and trimming were deduced from the DNA. The table shows 250,000 to 300,000 clones, with 65% to 90% occurring only once. The receptor was isolated from a man aged 50-60 years with active or convalescent COVID-19. The rearrangement joins TRBV11-1 to TRBJ2-5; 8 nucleotides match TRBD2. The sequenced sample consisted of peripheral blood. In DNA form, the CDR3 reads TGTGCCAGCAGCCGCGGGGGGTTTGGAGAGACCCAGTACTTC. It is translated as CASSRGGFGETQYF.